The clone carrying this T cell receptor beta chain was observed many times. Its cognate antigen is unknown. Evenly divided among several immunoSEQ plates was the genomic DNA of each subset. Sequencing used immunoSEQ multiplex PCR; TCRdb keeps in-frame clones, though not all of them. The sample has 450,000 to 500,000 clones, about 80% seen once. The record originates from a study of shared clonotypes between healthy human individuals. Looking at the study overall: Aged between 18 and 49, the donors were a couple of women and three men. Findings and caveats of the study: Few donors restricted represented genetic and exposure-history diversity.

In germline, CDR1 is KGHSH, CDR2 LQKENI. This CDR3 comprises 14 residues. Trimming took 1 base from V and 7 from J, leaving 11 bases between them. The study drew all its donors from Caucasian adults living in Nashville, Tennessee. This TCR was recovered from a woman in her thirties or forties in good health. Some clones in this sample may be carry-over from other donors' samples. This chain uses TRBV18 with TRBJ2-1; tentatively, D is TRBD2 (6 bases). Specimen: PBMCs. The CDR3 bases are TGTGCCAGCTCACCACTTCAGGGAGGTAATGAGCAGTTCTTC. This sequence encodes CASSPLQGGNEQFF.